This TCR beta chain came from a study of blood T cell repertoires in COVID-19. On the study more broadly: Acute and convalescent COVID-19 samples came from the United States, Italy and Spain. T cells, B-cell-depleted T cells, or PBMCs provided the cDNA or gDNA that served as material.

Clones were sequenced by immunoSEQ multiplex PCR, and TCRdb holds only the in-frame ones, with some missing. The sample has about 250,000 clones, almost 90% seen once; the top ten hold over 1.1%. Per the germline V gene, CDR1 is SGHKS and CDR2 is YYEKEE (reference sequence). The V end was cut by 6 bases, the J end by 4 bases, with 12 bases between. The CDR3 loop spans 13 amino acids. The sequenced sample was peripheral blood. The chain carries TRBV5-5 and TRBJ2-3; TRBD1 might be the D (6 bases). This sequence originates from a man older than 75 with acute or convalescent COVID-19. As DNA, the CDR3 is TGTGCCAGCACCTTACAGGGAGCAGATACGCAGTATTTT. This gives the protein CASTLQGADTQYF.